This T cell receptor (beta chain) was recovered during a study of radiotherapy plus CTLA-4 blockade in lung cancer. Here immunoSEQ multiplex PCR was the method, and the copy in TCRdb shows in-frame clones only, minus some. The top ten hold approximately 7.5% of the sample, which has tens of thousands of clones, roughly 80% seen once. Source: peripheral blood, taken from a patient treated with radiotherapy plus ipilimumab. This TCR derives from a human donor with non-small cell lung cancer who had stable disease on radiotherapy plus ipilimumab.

The CDR3 DNA sequence: TGTGCCAGTAGTCCTCCCGCCGGGGAGCTGTTTTTT. Its protein product is CASSPPAGELFF. The chain has TRBV19 and TRBJ2-2; D is unresolved. Trimming left V 5 bases short and J 6 bases short, with 7 bases between. The CDR3 spans 12 residues. Germline V gives CDR1 LNHDA, CDR2 SQIVND (reference sequence).